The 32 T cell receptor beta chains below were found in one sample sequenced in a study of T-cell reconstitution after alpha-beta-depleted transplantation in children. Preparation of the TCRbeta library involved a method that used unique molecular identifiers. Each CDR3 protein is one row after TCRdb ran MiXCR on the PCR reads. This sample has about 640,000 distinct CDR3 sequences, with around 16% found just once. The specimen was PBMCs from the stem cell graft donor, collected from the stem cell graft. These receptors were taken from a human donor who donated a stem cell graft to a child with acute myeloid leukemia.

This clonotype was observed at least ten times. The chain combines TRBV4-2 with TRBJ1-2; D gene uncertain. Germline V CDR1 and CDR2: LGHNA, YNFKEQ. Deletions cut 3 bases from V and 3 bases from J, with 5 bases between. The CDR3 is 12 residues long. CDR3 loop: CASSHLDYGYTF. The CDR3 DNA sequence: TGTGCCAGCAGCCACCTAGACTATGGCTACACCTTC.

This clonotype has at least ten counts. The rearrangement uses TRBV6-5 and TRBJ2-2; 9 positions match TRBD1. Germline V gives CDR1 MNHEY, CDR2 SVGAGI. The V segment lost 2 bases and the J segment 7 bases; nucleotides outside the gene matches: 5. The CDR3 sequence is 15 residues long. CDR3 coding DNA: TGTGCCAGCAGTTACGGGACAGGGTTGGGCGGGGAGCTGTTTTTT. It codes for CASSYGTGLGGELFF.

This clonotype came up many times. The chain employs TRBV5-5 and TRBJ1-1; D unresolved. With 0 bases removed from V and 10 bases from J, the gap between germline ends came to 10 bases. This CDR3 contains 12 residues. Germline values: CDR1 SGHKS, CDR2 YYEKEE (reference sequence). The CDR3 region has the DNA TGTGCCAGCAGCTTGGACGGAGCCAGAGCTTTCTTT. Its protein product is CASSLDGARAFF. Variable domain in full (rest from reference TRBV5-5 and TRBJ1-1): DAGVTQSPTHLIKTRGQQVTLRCSPISGHKSVSWYQQVLGQGPQFIFQYYEKEERGRGNFPDRFSARQFPNYSSELNVNALLLGDSALYLCASSLDGARAFFGQGTRLTVV.

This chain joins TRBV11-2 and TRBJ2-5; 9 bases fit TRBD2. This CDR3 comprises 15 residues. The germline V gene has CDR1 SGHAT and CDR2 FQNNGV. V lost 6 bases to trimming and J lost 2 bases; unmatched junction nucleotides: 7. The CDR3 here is CASRKLAGDQETQYF. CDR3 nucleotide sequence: TGTGCCAGCAGGAAACTAGCGGGTGATCAAGAGACCCAGTACTTC.

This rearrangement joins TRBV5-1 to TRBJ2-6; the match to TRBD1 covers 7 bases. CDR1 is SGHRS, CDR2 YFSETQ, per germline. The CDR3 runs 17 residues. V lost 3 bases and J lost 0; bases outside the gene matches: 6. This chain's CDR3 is CASSSGTASSGANVLTF. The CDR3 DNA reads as TGCGCCAGCAGCTCCGGGACAGCCAGCTCTGGGGCCAACGTCCTGACTTTC.

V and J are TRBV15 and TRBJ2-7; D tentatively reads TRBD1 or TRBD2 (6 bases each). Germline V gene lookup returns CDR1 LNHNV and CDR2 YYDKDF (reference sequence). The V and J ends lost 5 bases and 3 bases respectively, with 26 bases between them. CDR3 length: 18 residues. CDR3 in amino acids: CATSSEGEGGRSFYEQYF. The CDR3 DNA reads TGTGCCACCAGCTCAGAGGGAGAAGGGGGGCGAAGCTTCTACGAGCAGTACTTC.

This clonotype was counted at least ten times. The CDR3 nucleotides read TGTGCCAGCAGCTTTGGGGTATGGCGCGAGCAGTACTTC. Translation: CASSFGVWREQYF. The chain uses TRBV5-5 and TRBJ2-7; D uncertain. CDR3 size: 13 residues. V was clipped by 2 bases and J by 6 bases, with 12 bases between them. The germline V gene encodes CDR1 SGHKS and CDR2 YYEKEE (reference sequence).

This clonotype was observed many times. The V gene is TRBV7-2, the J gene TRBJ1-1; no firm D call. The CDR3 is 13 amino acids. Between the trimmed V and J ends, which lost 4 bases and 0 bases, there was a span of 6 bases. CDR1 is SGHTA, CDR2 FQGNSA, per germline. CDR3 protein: CASSSRMNTEAFF. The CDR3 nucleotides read TGTGCCAGCAGCTCCAGAATGAACACTGAAGCTTTCTTT.

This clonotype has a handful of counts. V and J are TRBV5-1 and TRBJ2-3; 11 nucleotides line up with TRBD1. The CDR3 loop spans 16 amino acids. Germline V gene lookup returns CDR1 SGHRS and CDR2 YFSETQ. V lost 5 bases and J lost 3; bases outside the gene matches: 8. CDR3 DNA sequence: TGCGCCAGCAGTCGGGGCGGACAGGGGGCAACAGATACGCAGTATTTT. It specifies CASSRGGQGATDTQYF. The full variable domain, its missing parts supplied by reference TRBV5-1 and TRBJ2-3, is KAGVTQTPRYLIKTRGQQVTLSCSPISGHRSVSWYQQTPGQGLQFLFEYFSETQRNKGNFPGRFSGRQFSNSRSEMNVSTLELGDSALYLCASSRGGQGATDTQYFGPGTRLTVL.

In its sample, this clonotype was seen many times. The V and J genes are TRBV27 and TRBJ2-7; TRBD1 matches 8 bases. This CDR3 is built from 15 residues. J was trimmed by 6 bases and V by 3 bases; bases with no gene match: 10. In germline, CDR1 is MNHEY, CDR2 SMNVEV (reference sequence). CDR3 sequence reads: CASSLDGQGVGEQYV. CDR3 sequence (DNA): TGTGCCAGCAGTTTGGACGGACAGGGCGTAGGCGAGCAGTACGTC.

The CDR3 reads CASSLGGQGLNQPQHF. The CDR3 nucleotides read TGTGCCAGCAGCTTAGGTGGACAGGGCCTAAATCAGCCCCAGCATTTT. The chain links TRBV13 to TRBJ1-5; 8 bases align to TRBD1. Germline V gene lookup returns CDR1 PRHDT and CDR2 FYEKMQ (reference sequence). The CDR3 is 16 amino acids. The ends lost 0 bases at V and 4 bases at J; junction bases unmatched: 5.

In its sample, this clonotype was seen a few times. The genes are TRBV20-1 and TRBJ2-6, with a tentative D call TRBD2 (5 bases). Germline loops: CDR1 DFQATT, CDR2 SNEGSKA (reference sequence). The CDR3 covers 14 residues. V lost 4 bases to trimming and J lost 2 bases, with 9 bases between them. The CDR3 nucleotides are TGCAGTGCTAATAGCGTCACTGGGGCCAACGTCCTGACTTTC. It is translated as CSANSVTGANVLTF.

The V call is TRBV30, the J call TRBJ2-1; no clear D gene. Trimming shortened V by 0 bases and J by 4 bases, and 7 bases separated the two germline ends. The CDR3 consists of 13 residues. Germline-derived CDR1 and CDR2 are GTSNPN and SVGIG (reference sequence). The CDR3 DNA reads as TGTGCCTGGAGTGTTCAAGGGTACAATGAGCAGTTCTTC. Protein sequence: CAWSVQGYNEQFF. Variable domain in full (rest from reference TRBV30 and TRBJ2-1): SQTIHQWPATLVQPVGSPLSLECTVEGTSNPNLYWYRQAAGRGLQLLFYSVGIGQISSEVPQNLSASRPQDRQFILSSKKLLLSDSGFYLCAWSVQGYNEQFFGPGTRLTVL.

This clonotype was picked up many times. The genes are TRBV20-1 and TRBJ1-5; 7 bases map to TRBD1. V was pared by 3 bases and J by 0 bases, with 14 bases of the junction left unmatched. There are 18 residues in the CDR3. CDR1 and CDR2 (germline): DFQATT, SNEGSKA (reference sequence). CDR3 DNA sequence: TGCAGTGCTAGTGAGGGACAGAGTAAAGTTTATAGCAATCAGCCCCAGCATTTT. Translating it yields CSASEGQSKVYSNQPQHF.

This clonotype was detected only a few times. The CDR3 spells CASSWSGQGDTGELFF. The CDR3 DNA sequence: TGCGCCAGCAGCTGGTCGGGACAGGGTGACACCGGGGAGCTGTTTTTT. The rearrangement joins TRBV5-1 to TRBJ2-2, with TRBD1 identical over 9 bases. The CDR3 has 16 amino acids. CDR1 is SGHRS, CDR2 YFSETQ, per germline. Unmatched junction bases numbered 6, after V lost 3 bases and J lost 3 bases.

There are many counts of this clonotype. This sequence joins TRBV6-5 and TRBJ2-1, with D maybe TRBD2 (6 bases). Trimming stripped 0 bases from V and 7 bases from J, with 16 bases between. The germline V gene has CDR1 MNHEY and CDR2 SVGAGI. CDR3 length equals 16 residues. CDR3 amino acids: CASSYSPAGKGNEQFF. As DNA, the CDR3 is TGTGCCAGCAGTTACTCCCCGGCGGGGAAGGGTAATGAGCAGTTCTTC.

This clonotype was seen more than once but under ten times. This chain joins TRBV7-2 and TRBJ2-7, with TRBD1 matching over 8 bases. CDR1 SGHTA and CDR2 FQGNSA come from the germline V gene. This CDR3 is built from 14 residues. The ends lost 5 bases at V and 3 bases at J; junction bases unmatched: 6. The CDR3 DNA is TGTGCCAGCAGCATCGGACAGGGCCACTACGAGCAGTACGTC. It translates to CASSIGQGHYEQYV.

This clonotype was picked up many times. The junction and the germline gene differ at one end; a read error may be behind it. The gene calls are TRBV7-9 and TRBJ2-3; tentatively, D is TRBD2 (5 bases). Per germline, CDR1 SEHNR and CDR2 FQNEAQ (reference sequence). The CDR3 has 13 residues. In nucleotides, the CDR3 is TGTGCCAGCAGTTTAGCCGGGGCAGATACGCAGTATTTT. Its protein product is CASSLAGADTQYF.

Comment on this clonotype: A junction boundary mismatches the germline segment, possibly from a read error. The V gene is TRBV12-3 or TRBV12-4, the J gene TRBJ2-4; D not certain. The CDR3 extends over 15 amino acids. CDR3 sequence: CASRTESVSNNIQYF. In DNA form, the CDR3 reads TGTGCCAGCAGAACGGAATCGGTGTCCAATAACATTCAGTACTTC.

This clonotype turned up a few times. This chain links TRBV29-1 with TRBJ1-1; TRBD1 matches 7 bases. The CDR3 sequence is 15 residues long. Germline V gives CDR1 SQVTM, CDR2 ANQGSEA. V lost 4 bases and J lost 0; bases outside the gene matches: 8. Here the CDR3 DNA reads TGCAGCGTTGGTCTGACAGGGAGGGTGAACACTGAAGCTTTCTTT. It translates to CSVGLTGRVNTEAFF.

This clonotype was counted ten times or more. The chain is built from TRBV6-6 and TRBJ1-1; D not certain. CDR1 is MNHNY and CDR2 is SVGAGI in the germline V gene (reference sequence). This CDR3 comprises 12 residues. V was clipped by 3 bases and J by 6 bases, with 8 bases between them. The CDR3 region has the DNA TGTGCCAGCAGTTATGGAGGTGCTGAAGCTTTCTTT. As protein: CASSYGGAEAFF.

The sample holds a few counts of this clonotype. CDR3 in DNA: TGTGCCAGCAGCTTACGGACTAGTCCCGAGACCCAGTACTTC. This gives the protein CASSLRTSPETQYF. This chain links TRBV13 with TRBJ2-5, with TRBD2 matching 7 bases. The germline V gene has CDR1 PRHDT and CDR2 FYEKMQ (reference sequence). The CDR3 contains 14 residues. Trimming at V came to 2 bases and at J to 5 bases, leaving 5 bases not matched to a gene.

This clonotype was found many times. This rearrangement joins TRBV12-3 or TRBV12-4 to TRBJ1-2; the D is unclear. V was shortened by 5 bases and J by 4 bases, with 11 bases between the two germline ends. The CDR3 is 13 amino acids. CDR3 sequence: CASSLRALYGYTF. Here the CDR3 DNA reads TGTGCCAGCAGTCTACGGGCCCTCTATGGCTACACCTTC.

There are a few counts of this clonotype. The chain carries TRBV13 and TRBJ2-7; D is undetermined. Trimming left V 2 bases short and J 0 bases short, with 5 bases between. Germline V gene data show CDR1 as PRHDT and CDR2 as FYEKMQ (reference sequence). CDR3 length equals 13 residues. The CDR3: CASSLMDSYEQYF. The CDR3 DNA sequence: TGTGCCAGCAGCTTAATGGACTCCTACGAGCAGTACTTC.

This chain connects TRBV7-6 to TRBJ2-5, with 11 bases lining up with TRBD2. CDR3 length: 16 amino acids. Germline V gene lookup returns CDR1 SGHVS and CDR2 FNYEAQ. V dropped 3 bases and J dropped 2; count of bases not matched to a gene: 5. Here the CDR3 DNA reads TGTGCCAGCAGCTTCGAAACTAGCGGGGGACAAGAGACCCAGTACTTC. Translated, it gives CASSFETSGGQETQYF.

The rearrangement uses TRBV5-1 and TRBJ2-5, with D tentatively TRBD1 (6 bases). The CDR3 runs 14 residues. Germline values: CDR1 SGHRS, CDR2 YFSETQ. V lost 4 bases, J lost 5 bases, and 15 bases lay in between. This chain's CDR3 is CASSPTTGLETQYF. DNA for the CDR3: TGCGCCAGCAGCCCCACGACAGGTCTGGAGACCCAGTACTTC.

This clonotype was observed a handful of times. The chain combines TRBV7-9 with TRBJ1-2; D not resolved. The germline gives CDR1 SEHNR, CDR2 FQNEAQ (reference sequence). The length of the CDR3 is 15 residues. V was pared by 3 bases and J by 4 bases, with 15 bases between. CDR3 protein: CASSFIEIGGYGYTF. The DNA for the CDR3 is TGTGCCAGCAGCTTTATCGAAATAGGCGGCTATGGCTACACCTTC. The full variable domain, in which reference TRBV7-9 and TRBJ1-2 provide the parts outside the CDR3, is DTGVSQNPRHKITKRGQNVTFRCDPISEHNRLYWYRQTLGQGPEFLTYFQNEAQLEKSRLLSDRFSAERPKGSFSTLEIQRTEQGDSAMYLCASSFIEIGGYGYTFGSGTRLTVV.

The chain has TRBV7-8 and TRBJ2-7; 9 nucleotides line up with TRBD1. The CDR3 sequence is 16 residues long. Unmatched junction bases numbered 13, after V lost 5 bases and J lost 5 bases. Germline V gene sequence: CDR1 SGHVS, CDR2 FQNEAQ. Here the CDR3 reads CASSRALGQGKHEQYF. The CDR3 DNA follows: TGTGCCAGCAGCCGAGCACTCGGACAGGGGAAACACGAGCAGTACTTC.

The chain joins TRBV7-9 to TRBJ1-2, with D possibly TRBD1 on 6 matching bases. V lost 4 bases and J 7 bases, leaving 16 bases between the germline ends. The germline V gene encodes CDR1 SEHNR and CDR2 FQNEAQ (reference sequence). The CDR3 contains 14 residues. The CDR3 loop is CASSSTGPQGGYTF. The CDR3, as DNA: TGTGCCAGCAGCTCAACAGGGCCCCAGGGTGGCTACACCTTC.

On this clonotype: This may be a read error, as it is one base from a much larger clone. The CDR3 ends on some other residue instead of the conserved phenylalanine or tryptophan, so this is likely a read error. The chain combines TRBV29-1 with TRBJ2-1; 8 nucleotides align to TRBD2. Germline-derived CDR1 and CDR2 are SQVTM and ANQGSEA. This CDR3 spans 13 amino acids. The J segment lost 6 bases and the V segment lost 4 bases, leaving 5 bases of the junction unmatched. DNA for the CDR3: TGCAGCGTTGGGCGGGGGGTCATCAATGAGCAGTTCTCC. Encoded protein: CSVGRGVINEQFS.

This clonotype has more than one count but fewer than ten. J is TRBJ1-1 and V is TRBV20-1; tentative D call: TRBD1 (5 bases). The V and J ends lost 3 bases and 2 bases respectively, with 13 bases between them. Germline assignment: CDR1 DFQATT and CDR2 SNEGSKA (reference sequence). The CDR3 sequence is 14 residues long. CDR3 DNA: TGCAGTGCTAGTTGGGGCCTTCCAAACACTGAAGCTTTCTTT. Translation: CSASWGLPNTEAFF.

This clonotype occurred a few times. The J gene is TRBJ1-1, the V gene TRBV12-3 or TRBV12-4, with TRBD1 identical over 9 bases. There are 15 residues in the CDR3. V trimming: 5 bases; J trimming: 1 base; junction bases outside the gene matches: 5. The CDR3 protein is CASSEDRGGNTEAFF. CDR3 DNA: TGTGCCAGCAGTGAGGACAGGGGCGGGAACACTGAAGCTTTCTTT.